The clone carrying this T cell receptor beta chain showed up many times. First-strand cDNA relied on TRAV- and TRBV-specific primers spanning alpha and beta chains. The PCR that amplified TCRs ran for around 22 cycles, relying on a constant-region primer and a V-primer adapter. mRNA, once isolated, was amplified by in vitro transcription. TCRdb independently ran MiXCR on the reads; one entry per CDR3 protein. The sample yields 70,000 to 90,000 distinct CDR3 sequences, roughly a sixth seen once. CDR3 length: 17 residues. V gave up 9 bases and J gave up 3 bases; unmatched junction bases: 15. Germline CDR1 is LGHNA and CDR2 is YNFKEQ. Time point reported: before trial treatment. Tumors of eligible patients were advanced, solid and lacking tumor-infiltrating lymphocytes. This sample is part of a study of low-dose radiotherapy and immunotherapy resistance in tumors. Study-wide context: Doses of 0.5 Gy per fraction every 2 weeks, totaling 6.5 Gy, went to Cohort 1. Nivolumab was given to patients as a 240 mg flat dose every two weeks, and ipilimumab at 1 mg/kg every six weeks. Both were delivered intravenously.

The V gene is TRBV4-2, the J gene TRBJ2-2; TRBD1 aligns across 8 bases. Sequenced material: PBMCs, taken before treatment. The TCR comes from a male donor with prostate cancer. The CDR3 nucleotides read TGTGCCAGTTGTGGGGACGGACAGGGCCTCGACACCGGGGAGCTGTTTTTT. The encoded protein is CASCGDGQGLDTGELFF.